This T cell receptor beta chain was identified in a study of blood T cell repertoires in COVID-19 (dated by TCRdb to 2020 to 2021). Notes on the research overall: The collaborator samples originated in the United States, Italy and Spain and spanned the acute and convalescent phases of COVID-19. Samples were obtained from the ongoing ImmuneRACE study (first 160 participants) and from 1,254 subjects provided by 6 global collaborators. Nearly every sample came with metadata listing a de-identified subject ID, COVID-19 status, age in years and sex. Where HLA class I and class II types were available, the types were taken from metadata supplied by the sample provider, not from assay-based typing. The dataset comprised deeply sampled blood TCRbeta repertoires from subjects exposed to, actively infected with, or recovered from COVID-19. A freely available public database, intended as a resource for researchers studying the immune response to SARS-CoV-2, is where the repertoires were released. The prospective study material was composed of cDNA or gDNA derived from T cells, B-cell-depleted T cells, or PBMCs. Results and caveats for the whole study, not just this receptor: How much clinical and demographic metadata was included differed by source and by participant, and the metadata was provided uncurated.

At one collaborating source in Seattle, patients were enrolled during active infection and were followed longitudinally through the course of disease. Whole blood was collected in K2EDTA tubes by collaborating institutions according to the institutions' own protocols. For TCRbeta analysis, collaborator samples were shipped as frozen whole blood, as isolated PBMCs, or as DNA extracted from either sample type. TCRbeta CDR3 regions were amplified from genomic DNA by means of the immunoSEQ Assay, a bias-controlled multiplex PCR. From the authors' description of their analysis: The number of nucleated cells in each sample was estimated from the amplification of reference gene primers within the assay. To quantify the absolute abundance of each unique TCRbeta CDR3 rearrangement, sequence reads were collapsed and filtered. For each sample, productive Simpson clonality was calculated as the square root of Simpson's diversity index across productive rearrangements. TCRdb provides this immuneACCESS table in a form limited to in-frame rearrangements. Some clones are lacking; in checked studies, under half of them reflect an unresolved V gene, and why the rest are absent is not known. The V and J calls and clone size were taken over from that table, and D and trimming were inferred from the DNA. Counted in this sample were about 500,000 clones; roughly nine tenths of them appeared once. The top ten clones comprise roughly 8.3% of the sample.

A word on this clone: It has no known antigen specificity. The input lacks base qualities; no much larger clone sits a single base away.

The germline V gene yields SGHAT for CDR1 and FQNNGV for CDR2. There are 14 amino acids in the CDR3, from cysteine to phenylalanine inclusive. The CDR3 DNA has 42 bases and is translated from base 1. The V end loses 5 bases and the J end loses 3 bases, and a stretch of 13 bases separates them. Sequencing was carried out using peripheral blood. The sequence derives from a woman in her forties or fifties with COVID-19, enrolled during active disease. Recombination linked TRBV11-2 to TRBJ1-1, with the D gene not clear enough to name. The nucleotides are TGTGCCAGCAGCCAACTAGGACCATACACTGAAGCTTTCTTT. Its product reads: CASSQLGPYTEAFF.